Below, 14 T cell receptor beta chains from the same sample are listed, as sequenced in a study of monozygotic twins with inflammatory bowel disease. TCRdb reanalyzed the 5' RACE reads, giving one entry per CDR3 protein sequence and no DNA. The sample is made up of 300,000 to 400,000 distinct CDR3 sequences, and the top ten hold approximately 2.4% of it. Sequencing was performed on blood. The receptors derive from a human donor with ulcerative colitis or Crohn's disease, or a healthy co-twin of an affected twin (not recorded which).

V usage is TRBV5-1 and J usage is TRBJ2-7; the D call of TRBD2 rests on TCRdb alone, since no DNA is present to check it. Looked up from germline, CDR1 is SGHRS and CDR2 is YFSETQ. The CDR3 sequence is 17 residues long. CDR3 sequence reads: CASSALAGGPIPHEQYF.

V is TRBV5-4 and J is TRBJ2-1; TCRdb picks TRBD1, but there is no DNA to check that call. Germline V gene sequence: CDR1 SGHNT, CDR2 YYREEE (reference sequence). The CDR3 runs to 15 residues. This CDR3 reads CASRLDREGYNEQFF.

V is TRBV19 and J is TRBJ1-2; with no DNA, the TCRdb D assignment of TRBD1 cannot be verified. Germline values: CDR1 LNHDA, CDR2 SQIVND (reference sequence). This CDR3 contains 15 residues. The CDR3 reads CASTAGTGVTYGYTF.

The J gene is TRBJ2-5, the V gene TRBV3-1; the D call from TCRdb, TRBD1, cannot be confirmed without DNA. This CDR3 comprises 14 residues. Germline V gives CDR1 LGHDT, CDR2 YNNKEL (reference sequence). The CDR3 loop is CASSHRSGGETQYF.

The chain has TRBV4-2 and TRBJ1-5; TCRdb proposes TRBD1, but this gene call is untestable without DNA. CDR3 length equals 15 residues. The V gene's germline CDR1 is LGHNA and CDR2 YNFKEQ. The CDR3 loop is CASSQNEGQGQPQHF.

The chain joins TRBV3-1 to TRBJ1-6; checking the TCRdb D call of TRBD1 is not possible without DNA. Germline lookup yields CDR1 LGHDT and CDR2 YNNKEL (reference sequence). This CDR3 region has 15 residues. The CDR3 sequence is CASSPPRDGNSPLHF.

This chain uses TRBV5-5 with TRBJ2-3. The CDR3 has 15 residues. CDR1 SGHKS and CDR2 YYEKEE come from the germline V gene (reference sequence). This CDR3 is CASSIQGILSDTQYF. Looking up the rest from reference TRBV5-5 and TRBJ2-3 gives the full variable domain: DAGVTQSPTHLIKTRGQQVTLRCSPISGHKSVSWYQQVLGQGPQFIFQYYEKEERGRGNFPDRFSARQFPNYSSELNVNALLLGDSALYLCASSIQGILSDTQYFGPGTRLTVL.

The J gene is TRBJ1-1, the V gene TRBV5-4; lacking DNA, the TRBD1 call made by TCRdb goes unchecked. Germline CDR1 reads SGHNT; CDR2 reads YYREEE (reference sequence). CDR3 length equals 13 residues. CDR3 protein: CASSFETGVEAFF.

The rearrangement uses TRBV6-2 or TRBV6-3 and TRBJ2-7; the TCRdb D gene call, TRBD2, has no DNA to confirm it. Germline V CDR1 and CDR2: MNHEY, SVGEGT. The CDR3 has 17 amino acids. CDR3: CASSYSPGLDLTYEQYF.

The rearrangement uses TRBV7-2 and TRBJ2-5; TCRdb's assignment of TRBD1 cannot be checked, as there is no DNA. This CDR3 contains 12 residues. Germline V CDR1 and CDR2: SGHTA, FQGNSA. Here the CDR3 reads CASSLGGATQYF.

The chain employs TRBV7-3 and TRBJ2-1; with no DNA, the TCRdb D assignment of TRBD1 cannot be verified. The CDR3 is made up of 15 amino acids. CDR1 and CDR2 (germline): SGHTA, FQGTGA. The CDR3 loop is CASTPLTPGGNEQFF.

The chain recombines TRBV20-1 with TRBJ2-1; TCRdb returns TRBD2, unconfirmable since there is no DNA. The CDR3 runs to 13 residues. The V gene's germline CDR1 is DFQATT and CDR2 SNEGSKA (reference sequence). The CDR3 region is CSAASGSNNEQFF.

The chain is built from TRBV20-1 and TRBJ1-4; TCRdb returns TRBD1, unconfirmable since there is no DNA. The V gene's germline CDR1 is DFQATT and CDR2 SNEGSKA (reference sequence). The CDR3 is 14 amino acids. The CDR3 is CSALTGGTNEKLFF.

The chain links TRBV20-1 to TRBJ1-5; lacking DNA, the TRBD1 call made by TCRdb goes unchecked. The germline CDR1 and CDR2 sequences are DFQATT and SNEGSKA (reference sequence). The CDR3 is 15 amino acids. This chain's CDR3 is CSARGLDRGRQPQHF.